This T cell receptor (beta chain) was captured in a study of T cells in Graves' hyperthyroidism and ophthalmopathy. Amplified TCR beta CDR3 regions derived from RNA transcripts. The study used the HTBI primer set for a first-round RT-PCR of the TCR CDR3. Using its own MiXCR run on the multiplex PCR reads, TCRdb lists one record per CDR3 protein. The sample shows 300,000 to 400,000 distinct CDR3 sequences, around 15% of them seen only once. Looked up from germline, CDR1 is DFQATT and CDR2 is SNEGSKA (reference sequence). The CDR3 spans 18 residues. V shed 4 bases, J shed 0 bases, and the junction held 11 bases outside the gene matches. From more than 8 ml of fresh peripheral blood, PBMCs were isolated.

The sample comprised blood. This receptor was taken from a woman aged 25-40 years with Graves' ophthalmopathy. This sequence joins TRBV20-1 and TRBJ2-1; 11 bases are shared with TRBD2. CDR3 bases: TGCAGTGCTACGACTTTGACTAGCGGGGTTAGCTCCTACAATGAGCAGTTCTTC. Its protein is CSATTLTSGVSSYNEQFF.